Here is one TCR beta chain with its context. Its antigen remains unknown. Profiling relied on immunoSEQ multiplex PCR, and the TCRdb table lists in-frame clones only, not all of them. This sample has more than 100,000 clones, with 93% found just once. These data originate in a study of T cell responses to AZD1222 COVID-19 vaccine. The study, taken as a whole, reports: Close to half of all spike-specific TCRs reportedly target regions of the variants that are unmutated. After two AZD1222 doses, spike-specific TCR breadth and depth rose versus day 0. Only after the peak T cell response were repertoires sampled. Clonal diversity was possibly underestimated, and the donors were mostly white British, with more females.

The CDR3 is 15 residues long. Trimming cost V 0 bases and J 0 bases, with 4 bases left between them. Germline lookup yields CDR1 SGHKS and CDR2 YYEKEE (reference sequence). This TCR was recovered from an adult in good health. J is TRBJ1-6 and V is TRBV5-5; D remains ambiguous. Sequencing was performed on peripheral blood, taken on day 0 of AZD1222 vaccination. CDR3 sequence reads: CASSLESSYNSPLHF. The CDR3 nucleotides are TGTGCCAGCAGCTTGGAGAGCTCCTATAATTCACCCCTCCACTTT. The full variable domain, with the rest looked up from reference TRBV5-5 and TRBJ1-6, is DAGVTQSPTHLIKTRGQQVTLRCSPISGHKSVSWYQQVLGQGPQFIFQYYEKEERGRGNFPDRFSARQFPNYSSELNVNALLLGDSALYLCASSLESSYNSPLHFGNGTRLTVT.